This TCR beta chain was sequenced during a study of graft-versus-host responses after intestinal transplantation. Study background: Anti-thymocyte globulin served as induction for all recipients, who then took tacrolimus and steroids for 2 to 4 years.

A word on this clone: What it recognizes is unknown.

Sequencing was performed with immunoSEQ multiplex PCR; in TCRdb, only in-frame clones are kept and a portion is missing. The sample records about 94,000 clones, roughly nine tenths being singletons. Notes on the study in general: Recipient marrow showed GvH clones, some seen first in ileum or blood.

This CDR3 has 16 residues. Germline V gene data show CDR1 as SQVTM and CDR2 as ANQGSEA. Trimming left V 1 base short and J 2 bases short, with 15 bases between. This chain uses TRBV29-1 with TRBJ2-1, with D possibly TRBD2 on 6 matching bases. The sequence came from a human donor who received an intestinal transplant. Sequenced here: unstimulated CD8+ T cells sorted from spleen or lymph node cells, sampled before intestinal transplant. The CDR3 DNA reads TGCAGCGTTGAAGTGGGGGGTGGGGGAACCTACAATGAGCAGTTCTTC. This codes for CSVEVGGGGTYNEQFF.